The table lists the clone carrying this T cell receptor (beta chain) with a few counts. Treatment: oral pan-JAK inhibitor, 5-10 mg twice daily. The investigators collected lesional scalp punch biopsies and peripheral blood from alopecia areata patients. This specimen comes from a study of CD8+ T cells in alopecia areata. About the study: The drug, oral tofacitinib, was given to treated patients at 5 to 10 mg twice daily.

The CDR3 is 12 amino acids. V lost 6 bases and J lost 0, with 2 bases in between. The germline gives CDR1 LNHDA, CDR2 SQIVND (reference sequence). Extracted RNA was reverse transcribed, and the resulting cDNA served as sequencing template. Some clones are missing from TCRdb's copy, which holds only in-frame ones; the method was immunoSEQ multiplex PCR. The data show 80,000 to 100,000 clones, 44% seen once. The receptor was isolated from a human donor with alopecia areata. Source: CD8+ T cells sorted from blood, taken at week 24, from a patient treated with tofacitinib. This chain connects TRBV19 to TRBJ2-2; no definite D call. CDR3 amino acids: CASRTNTGELFF. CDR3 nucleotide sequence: TGTGCCAGTAGGACGAACACCGGGGAGCTGTTTTTT.